This T cell receptor (beta chain) was retrieved from a study of patients and donors after allogeneic stem cell transplantation. In TCRdb, the RT-PCR reads were re-called with MiXCR into one record per CDR3 protein. The sample shows about 40,000 distinct CDR3 sequences, roughly 30% of them seen only once. The CDR3 covers 13 residues. CDR1 and CDR2 from the germline V gene are MNHEY and SVGAGI. Germline trimming cut 6 bases from V and 5 bases from J; bases unmatched to any gene: 3. This chain uses TRBV6-5 with TRBJ2-5, with 10 nucleotides matching TRBD2. Sequencing was performed on blood, either unsorted or a sorted T cell fraction (not recorded which). The receptor was derived from a human donor who was either an allogeneic HSCT recipient or a stem cell or donor lymphocyte infusion donor (not recorded which). It is not recorded whose cells these are; they may come from a transplant donor. CDR3 loop: CASRSSGSETQYF. CDR3 in DNA: TGTGCCAGCAGGTCTAGCGGGAGCGAGACCCAGTACTTC.